A selection of T cell receptor beta chains follows, all from one sample in a study. TCRdb recomputed calls from the 5' RACE reads with MiXCR, one row per CDR3 protein. In the table there are almost 8,500 distinct CDR3 sequences, 68% of which are singletons. The specimen was tumor-infiltrating naive CD4+ T cells sorted from the breast tumor. The receptors stem from a female donor with breast cancer. The CDR3 runs from the conserved cysteine through the conserved F or W. A D gene is named only where the DNA matches it firmly. The size field is filled for only some rows; it gives once, few, many or a size class.

j_gene: TRBJ2-1; abundance: NA; v_gene: TRBV20-1; d_gene: TRBD2; CDR3nt: TGCAGTGCCTTACTGCCAATAGCGGGAATCGACAATGAGCAGTTCTTC; CDR3aa: CSALLPIAGIDNEQFF
j_gene: TRBJ1-2; abundance: few; v_gene: TRBV12-3/TRBV12-4; d_gene: NA; CDR3nt: TGTGCCAGCACCTACCCAACACCCCCCGACGGCTACACCTTC; CDR3aa: CASTYPTPPDGYTF
j_gene: TRBJ1-2; abundance: NA; v_gene: TRBV27; d_gene: NA; CDR3nt: TGTGCCAGCAGTGCAGGTGCGAACTCCGGGGTAGTAGGCTATGGCTACACCTTC; CDR3aa: CASSAGANSGVVGYGYTF
j_gene: TRBJ2-5; abundance: medium-sized; v_gene: TRBV7-2; d_gene: TRBD2; CDR3nt: TGTGCCAGCAGCTTAGTGGGGACTAGCTTTGGAGAGACCCAGTACTTC; CDR3aa: CASSLVGTSFGETQYF
j_gene: TRBJ2-3; abundance: few; v_gene: TRBV7-6; d_gene: NA; CDR3nt: TGTGCCAGCAGCTTAGCTGGATGGGGGGCCTCCACAGATACGCAGTATTTT; CDR3aa: CASSLAGWGASTDTQYF
j_gene: TRBJ2-3; abundance: NA; v_gene: TRBV5-1; d_gene: NA; CDR3nt: TGCGCCAGCAGCTCAGGGACGGATGGCACAGATACGCAGTATTTT; CDR3aa: CASSSGTDGTDTQYF
j_gene: TRBJ2-3; abundance: few; v_gene: TRBV27; d_gene: TRBD2; CDR3nt: TGTGCCAGCAGTTTCCGTAGCGGGAGTGCAGATACGCAGTATTTT; CDR3aa: CASSFRSGSADTQYF
j_gene: TRBJ2-5; abundance: NA; v_gene: TRBV29-1; d_gene: TRBD2; CDR3nt: TGCAGCGCTAGCGGGAGAGAAGAGACCCAGTACTTC; CDR3aa: CSASGREETQYF
j_gene: TRBJ1-5; abundance: NA; v_gene: TRBV29-1; d_gene: NA; CDR3nt: TGCAGCCCGATCGACGAGTTGGGGCATAGCAATCAGCCCCAGCATTTT; CDR3aa: CSPIDELGHSNQPQHF
j_gene: TRBJ2-7; abundance: NA; v_gene: TRBV2; d_gene: NA; CDR3nt: TGTGCCAGCAGCCGGTGGGAGGAAACCTACGAGCAGTACTTC; CDR3aa: CASSRWEETYEQYF
j_gene: TRBJ2-7; abundance: NA; v_gene: TRBV3-1; d_gene: NA; CDR3nt: TGTGCCAGCAGCTCCCCGACTAGTAACGAGCAGTACTTC; CDR3aa: CASSSPTSNEQYF
j_gene: TRBJ2-7; abundance: NA; v_gene: TRBV5-1; d_gene: NA; CDR3nt: TGCGCCAGCAGCTTGGGACTTACTGGAATCTACGAGCAGTACTTC; CDR3aa: CASSLGLTGIYEQYF
j_gene: TRBJ1-2; abundance: NA; v_gene: TRBV7-9; d_gene: NA; CDR3nt: TGTGCCAGCACCACGGGGGGGATCTATGGCTACACCTTC; CDR3aa: CASTTGGIYGYTF
j_gene: TRBJ2-3; abundance: NA; v_gene: TRBV7-2; d_gene: TRBD2; CDR3nt: TGTGCCAGCAGCCTCATGGTTGATAGCGGGGGGCCGTTAGGGATCACAGATACGCAGTATTTT; CDR3aa: CASSLMVDSGGPLGITDTQYF
j_gene: TRBJ1-1; abundance: NA; v_gene: TRBV6-4; d_gene: NA; CDR3nt: TGTGCCAGCAGGGAGCAGGGAGGGCACACTGAAGCTTTCTTT; CDR3aa: CASREQGGHTEAFF
j_gene: TRBJ2-1; abundance: NA; v_gene: TRBV6-5; d_gene: NA; CDR3nt: TGTGCCAGCAGTTACGACCCCTTCTACAATGAGCAGTTCTTC; CDR3aa: CASSYDPFYNEQFF
j_gene: TRBJ1-1; abundance: NA; v_gene: TRBV30; d_gene: NA; CDR3nt: TGTGCCTGGAGTCCCCGACAGCCGAACACTGAAGCTTTCTTT; CDR3aa: CAWSPRQPNTEAFF
j_gene: TRBJ1-2; abundance: few; v_gene: TRBV12-3/TRBV12-4; d_gene: NA; CDR3nt: TGTGCCAGCAGTTTAGCGGGCATCAACTATGGCTACACCTTC; CDR3aa: CASSLAGINYGYTF
j_gene: TRBJ2-5; abundance: NA; v_gene: TRBV20-1; d_gene: NA; CDR3nt: TGCAGTGCTAGATTTTGGGGTAGGGAGACCCAGTACTTC; CDR3aa: CSARFWGRETQYF
j_gene: TRBJ1-5; abundance: NA; v_gene: TRBV20-1; d_gene: NA; CDR3nt: TGCAGTGCTAGACAAGGGGACGCAGGGCAGCCCCAGCATTTT; CDR3aa: CSARQGDAGQPQHF
j_gene: TRBJ2-4; abundance: NA; v_gene: TRBV20-1; d_gene: TRBD2; CDR3nt: TGCAGTGCTAGAGGACTAGCGGACTTTATTCAGTACTTC; CDR3aa: CSARGLADFIQYF
j_gene: TRBJ2-5; abundance: NA; v_gene: TRBV29-1; d_gene: NA; CDR3nt: TGCAGCGTTGCCCTCCAAGAGACCCAGTACTTC; CDR3aa: CSVALQETQYF
j_gene: TRBJ2-1; abundance: once; v_gene: TRBV20-1; d_gene: TRBD2; CDR3nt: TGCAGTGCTCTTCGCGGGGGGAGCTCCTACAATGAGCAGTTCTTC; CDR3aa: CSALRGGSSYNEQFF
j_gene: TRBJ2-3; abundance: NA; v_gene: TRBV20-1; d_gene: NA; CDR3nt: TGCAGTGCTAGTGGGGCGATGGCGGGGCTGGGTAGCACAGATACGCAGTATTTT; CDR3aa: CSASGAMAGLGSTDTQYF
j_gene: TRBJ2-5; abundance: NA; v_gene: TRBV5-1; d_gene: TRBD2; CDR3nt: TGCGCCAGCAGCCCGCGGACTAGCGGGGCCCAAGAGACCCAGTACTTC; CDR3aa: CASSPRTSGAQETQYF
j_gene: TRBJ1-1; abundance: NA; v_gene: TRBV5-6; d_gene: NA; CDR3nt: TGTGCCAGTTCAACAGTGAACACTGAAGCTTTCTTT; CDR3aa: CASSTVNTEAFF
j_gene: TRBJ2-7; abundance: once; v_gene: TRBV29-1; d_gene: TRBD2; CDR3nt: TGCAGCGTTGAAAGTCTAGCGGGAGACGAGCAGTACTTC; CDR3aa: CSVESLAGDEQYF
j_gene: TRBJ2-5; abundance: NA; v_gene: TRBV5-1; d_gene: TRBD2; CDR3nt: TGCGCCAGCAGCTTGGATTCTAGCGGGGGGGGCGAGACCCAGTACTTC; CDR3aa: CASSLDSSGGGETQYF
j_gene: TRBJ1-2; abundance: NA; v_gene: TRBV4-1; d_gene: NA; CDR3nt: TGCGCCAGCAGCCAAGAAGGATACGGGAGGGATGGCTACACCTTC; CDR3aa: CASSQEGYGRDGYTF
j_gene: TRBJ1-5; abundance: few; v_gene: TRBV5-1; d_gene: NA; CDR3nt: TGCGCCAGCAGGCGGGGGGAAGGTCAGCCCCAGCATTTT; CDR3aa: CASRRGEGQPQHF
j_gene: TRBJ2-5; abundance: few; v_gene: TRBV5-1; d_gene: NA; CDR3nt: TGCGCCAGCAGCTTGGGGCAGGGGAGGATGGAGACCCAGTACTTC; CDR3aa: CASSLGQGRMETQYF
j_gene: TRBJ2-2; abundance: NA; v_gene: TRBV20-1; d_gene: TRBD1; CDR3nt: TGCAGTGCTGGACAGGCCGGGAAGCTGTTTTTT; CDR3aa: CSAGQAGKLFF
j_gene: TRBJ2-5; abundance: NA; v_gene: TRBV7-6; d_gene: TRBD2; CDR3nt: TGTGCCAGCAGCTTACGACTAGCCGAAGAGACCCAGTACTTC; CDR3aa: CASSLRLAEETQYF
j_gene: TRBJ2-7; abundance: NA; v_gene: TRBV10-3; d_gene: NA; CDR3nt: TGTGCCATCAGTGCCTCGGATTCCTACGAGCAGTACTTC; CDR3aa: CAISASDSYEQYF
j_gene: TRBJ1-1; abundance: medium-sized; v_gene: TRBV4-1; d_gene: NA; CDR3nt: TGCGCCAGCAGCCAAGATCCTTCGGGGGCACAGAACACTGAAGCTTTCTTT; CDR3aa: CASSQDPSGAQNTEAFF
j_gene: TRBJ2-5; abundance: NA; v_gene: TRBV5-1; d_gene: NA; CDR3nt: TGCGCCAGCAGCTTACGTCAAGAGACCCAGTACTTC; CDR3aa: CASSLRQETQYF
j_gene: TRBJ2-5; abundance: few; v_gene: TRBV12-3/TRBV12-4; d_gene: TRBD2; CDR3nt: TGTGCCAGCAGCCCTGGACTAGCGGGAGAAGAGACCCAGTACTTC; CDR3aa: CASSPGLAGEETQYF
j_gene: TRBJ1-1; abundance: once; v_gene: TRBV29-1; d_gene: NA; CDR3nt: TGCAGCGTTGTACAGGGCGACACTGAAGCTTTCTTT; CDR3aa: CSVVQGDTEAFF
j_gene: TRBJ2-5; abundance: few; v_gene: TRBV7-2; d_gene: TRBD2; CDR3nt: TGTGCCAGCAGCTTAGTTGGTAGCGGGTACCAAGAGACCCAGTACTTC; CDR3aa: CASSLVGSGYQETQYF
j_gene: TRBJ2-7; abundance: once; v_gene: TRBV20-1; d_gene: TRBD1; CDR3nt: TGCAGTGCTTCTACACCGGGACAGGGATTCGAGCAGTACTTC; CDR3aa: CSASTPGQGFEQYF
j_gene: TRBJ2-3; abundance: NA; v_gene: TRBV5-1; d_gene: NA; CDR3nt: TGCGCCAGCAGCTTGATACCGGGAGTAGGCACAGATACGCAGTATTTT; CDR3aa: CASSLIPGVGTDTQYF
j_gene: TRBJ1-6; abundance: few; v_gene: TRBV7-8; d_gene: NA; CDR3nt: TGTGCCAGCAGCGCCGACAGATCGGGATGGGGACGCTATAATTCACCCCTCCACTTT; CDR3aa: CASSADRSGWGRYNSPLHF
j_gene: TRBJ1-6; abundance: NA; v_gene: TRBV6-2/TRBV6-3; d_gene: NA; CDR3nt: TGTGCCAGCAGCGACAGGTATAATTCACCCCTCCACTTT; CDR3aa: CASSDRYNSPLHF
j_gene: TRBJ1-1; abundance: NA; v_gene: TRBV20-1; d_gene: NA; CDR3nt: TGCAGTGCTAGAGGGGGGTTAACTGAAGCTTTCTTT; CDR3aa: CSARGGLTEAFF
j_gene: TRBJ2-3; abundance: NA; v_gene: TRBV11-3; d_gene: TRBD2; CDR3nt: TGTGCCAGCAGTCACGGACTAGCGGGGGGGGAAGGGACAGATACGCAGTATTTT; CDR3aa: CASSHGLAGGEGTDTQYF
j_gene: TRBJ2-3; abundance: NA; v_gene: TRBV15; d_gene: NA; CDR3nt: TGTGCCACCAGCTCCACAGATACGCAGTATTTT; CDR3aa: CATSSTDTQYF
j_gene: TRBJ2-7; abundance: once; v_gene: TRBV7-2; d_gene: NA; CDR3nt: TGTGCCAGCAGCGCCAGTTCCTACGAGCAGTACTTC; CDR3aa: CASSASSYEQYF
j_gene: TRBJ2-4; abundance: NA; v_gene: TRBV5-1; d_gene: NA; CDR3nt: TGCGCCAGCAGCTTAACGGCCGGGACCACCATTCAGTACTTC; CDR3aa: CASSLTAGTTIQYF
j_gene: TRBJ2-3; abundance: NA; v_gene: TRBV20-1; d_gene: NA; CDR3nt: TGCAGCAGTGGTGGCGGCACAGATACGCAGTATTTT; CDR3aa: CSSGGGTDTQYF
j_gene: TRBJ2-7; abundance: NA; v_gene: TRBV28; d_gene: TRBD1; CDR3nt: TGTGCCAGCAGTTCGGGACAGGACTACGAGCAGTACTTC; CDR3aa: CASSSGQDYEQYF
j_gene: TRBJ1-5; abundance: NA; v_gene: TRBV4-2; d_gene: NA; CDR3nt: TGTGCCAGCAGCCAAGAGGGACGGAATAGCAATCAGCCCCAGCATTTT; CDR3aa: CASSQEGRNSNQPQHF
j_gene: TRBJ1-2; abundance: NA; v_gene: TRBV7-2; d_gene: TRBD1; CDR3nt: TGTGCCAGCAGCCCCCGGGACAGCAGACGGGGCTACACCTTC; CDR3aa: CASSPRDSRRGYTF
j_gene: TRBJ1-2; abundance: NA; v_gene: TRBV6-5; d_gene: TRBD1; CDR3nt: TGTGCCAGCACCGCGGACAGGGTTAACTATGGCTACACCTTC; CDR3aa: CASTADRVNYGYTF
j_gene: TRBJ1-1; abundance: NA; v_gene: TRBV20-1; d_gene: NA; CDR3nt: TGCAGTGCCAAAGACTCCATGAACACTGAAGCTTTCTTT; CDR3aa: CSAKDSMNTEAFF
j_gene: TRBJ1-5; abundance: once; v_gene: TRBV12-3/TRBV12-4; d_gene: NA; CDR3nt: TGTGCCAGCAGTTTGAACGGACGACGACAGCCCCAGCATTTT; CDR3aa: CASSLNGRRQPQHF